A single sample gave rise to the 9 T cell receptor beta chains below, sequenced in a study of cytomegalovirus exposure and HLA in healthy donors. PCR primers comprised 60 Vbeta and 13 Jbeta primers. The assay was immunoSEQ multiplex PCR, and TCRdb's table has in-frame clones only and misses some. The table for this sample gives tens of thousands of clones. The sequencing input was PBMCs. The receptors come from a man in his forties in good health and CMV-seronegative.

On this clone itself: A read error may produce the germline difference seen at one junction end. J is TRBJ2-1 and V is TRBV7-7, with a possible D match to TRBD1 (6 bases). CDR1 is SSHAT and CDR2 is FNYEAQ in the germline V gene (reference sequence). This CDR3 is 13 amino acids long. The CDR3 loop is CASSLDRDNEQFF. In nucleotides, the CDR3 is TGTGCTAGCAGCCTGGACAGAGACAATGAGCAGTTCTTC.

The V gene is TRBV4-1, the J gene TRBJ2-3; TRBD2 matches 13 bases. The CDR3 contains 17 residues. Germline CDR1 reads MGHRA; CDR2 reads YSYEKL. Losses at the gene ends were 3 bases for V and 5 bases for J; bases not matched to a gene: 8. The CDR3 region has the DNA TGCGCCAGCAGCCACCCTAGACGACTAGCGGGGGGAGATACGCAGTATTTT. The encoded protein is CASSHPRRLAGGDTQYF.

The V call is TRBV5-1, the J call TRBJ2-7; the D gene is possibly TRBD1 (6 bases). The CDR3 spans 14 residues. V was cut by 0 bases and J by 2 bases, with 9 bases left in between. Germline CDR1 and CDR2: SGHRS and YFSETQ. The CDR3 sequence is CASSLGTATYEQYF. In DNA, the CDR3 is TGCGCCAGCAGCTTGGGGACAGCCACCTACGAGCAGTACTTC. Using reference TRBV5-1 and TRBJ2-7 for the parts outside the CDR3, the full variable domain is KAGVTQTPRYLIKTRGQQVTLSCSPISGHRSVSWYQQTPGQGLQFLFEYFSETQRNKGNFPGRFSGRQFSNSRSEMNVSTLELGDSALYLCASSLGTATYEQYFGPGTRLTVT.

This chain joins TRBV13 and TRBJ1-1, with 7 positions matching TRBD1. Trimming removed 3 bases from V and 11 bases from J; junction bases left unmatched: 12. The germline V gene encodes CDR1 PRHDT and CDR2 FYEKMQ (reference sequence). The CDR3 extends over 14 amino acids. This CDR3 is CASSLRPPGGRAFF. CDR3 DNA sequence: TGTGCCAGCAGCTTGCGACCTCCAGGGGGAAGGGCTTTCTTT.

This chain connects TRBV10-3 to TRBJ1-4, with D perhaps matching TRBD1 (6 bases). Germline loops: CDR1 ENHRY, CDR2 SYGVKD. The CDR3 sequence is 13 residues long. V dropped 5 bases and J dropped 8 bases, with 12 bases sitting between them. CDR3 nucleotides: TGTGCCATCAGTCGCAGGGGCGAGGAAAAACTGTTTTTT. It is translated as CAISRRGEEKLFF.

The rearrangement uses TRBV4-1 and TRBJ2-1, with TRBD2 matching 10 bases. In germline, CDR1 is MGHRA, CDR2 YSYEKL. CDR3 length: 16 amino acids. The V and J ends lost 7 bases and 1 base, in that order; junction bases with no gene match: 7. As DNA, the CDR3 is TGCGCCAGCACAGCGGGGGGGCCCGGTTCCTACAATGAGCAGTTCTTC. Its protein is CASTAGGPGSYNEQFF.

The chain couples TRBV11-2 to TRBJ1-2, with D perhaps TRBD1 (5 bases). The V gene lost 5 bases and the J gene lost 3 bases, with 7 bases spanning the gap. The CDR3 is 12 amino acids. The germline V gene encodes CDR1 SGHAT and CDR2 FQNNGV. CDR3 DNA sequence: TGTGCCAGCAGCGACAGAGACTATGGCTACACCTTC. As protein: CASSDRDYGYTF.

CDR3: CAWSVKGVGNSPLHF. CDR3 bases: TGTGCCTGGAGTGTAAAGGGGGTCGGGAATTCACCCCTCCACTTT. V gene TRBV30 combines with J gene TRBJ1-6; D may be TRBD1 (6 bases). This CDR3 has 15 amino acids. Trimming removed 0 bases from V and 7 bases from J, with 13 bases in between. Germline V gives CDR1 GTSNPN, CDR2 SVGIG (reference sequence).

A word on this clone: The identical CDR3 is also encoded by other nucleotide sequences in the sample. This chain joins TRBV30 and TRBJ1-6; 8 bases are a match to TRBD1. The CDR3 runs to 15 residues. The germline gives CDR1 GTSNPN, CDR2 SVGIG (reference sequence). J gave up 6 bases and V 0 bases, and 4 bases lay outside the gene matches. CDR3 sequence reads: CAWSVRDRGNSPLHF. The CDR3 nucleotides are TGTGCCTGGAGTGTTAGAGACAGGGGTAATTCACCCCTCCACTTT.